This T cell receptor (beta chain) was found in a study of blood T cell repertoires in COVID-19. Repertoires were generated with immunoSEQ multiplex PCR, while TCRdb's copy carries only in-frame clones and drops some. The sample shows 230,000 or so clones, about 87% of them seen only once. The CDR3 has 15 residues. The germline V gene encodes CDR1 SGHRS and CDR2 YFSETQ. Trimming stripped 0 bases from V and 5 bases from J, with 9 bases between. This chain connects TRBV5-1 to TRBJ1-6, with TRBD1 as a possible D gene (6 bases). The sample consisted of PBMCs or T cells enriched from blood (not recorded which). The receptor was isolated from a woman aged 30 to 39 who had recovered from COVID-19. CDR3 DNA: TGCGCCAGCAGCTTGGGGACAGTTAATAATTCACCCCTCCACTTT. This sequence encodes CASSLGTVNNSPLHF.